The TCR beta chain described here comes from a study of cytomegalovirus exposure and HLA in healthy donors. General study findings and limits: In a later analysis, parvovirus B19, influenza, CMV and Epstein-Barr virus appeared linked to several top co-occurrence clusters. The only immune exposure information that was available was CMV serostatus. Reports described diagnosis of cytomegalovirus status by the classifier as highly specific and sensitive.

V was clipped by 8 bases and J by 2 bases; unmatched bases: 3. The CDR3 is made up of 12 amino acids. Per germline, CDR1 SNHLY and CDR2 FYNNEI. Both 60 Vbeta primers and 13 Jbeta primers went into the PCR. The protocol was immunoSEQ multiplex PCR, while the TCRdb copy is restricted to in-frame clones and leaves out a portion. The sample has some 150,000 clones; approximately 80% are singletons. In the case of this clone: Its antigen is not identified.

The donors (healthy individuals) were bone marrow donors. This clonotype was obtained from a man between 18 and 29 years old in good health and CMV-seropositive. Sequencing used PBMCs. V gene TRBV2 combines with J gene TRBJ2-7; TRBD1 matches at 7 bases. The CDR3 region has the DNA TGTGCCAGCTCCGGGACAGCCTACGAGCAGTACTTC. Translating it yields CASSGTAYEQYF.